Shown below are 30 T cell receptor beta chains from a single sample sequenced in a study of shared T cell receptors in the human thymus. TCRdb keeps only in-frame clones here, not all; method: immunoSEQ multiplex PCR. The sample carries 650,000 to 950,000 clones, roughly 88% recorded once. The same sample was also used in a study of human thymus T cells.

Source material: thymocytes. The receptors originated from a girl younger than two with a congenital heart defect.

The chain is built from TRBV25-1 and TRBJ2-3, with TRBD2 matching over 7 bases. The J segment lost 6 bases and the V segment lost 7 bases, leaving 19 bases of the junction unmatched. Per germline, CDR1 MGHDK and CDR2 SYGVNS. The CDR3 runs 17 residues. The CDR3 DNA reads TGTGCCAGCAAAGCCCCCCCTTCAGCGGGAACCTTTGATACGCAGTATTTT. It yields the protein CASKAPPSAGTFDTQYF.

The CDR3: CASSVAVSGGSGNTIYF. CDR3 in DNA: TGTGCCAGCAGTGTTGCGGTGTCAGGGGGCTCTGGAAACACCATATATTTT. V is TRBV6-1 and J is TRBJ1-3; TRBD1 agrees at 7 bases. In germline, CDR1 is MNHNS, CDR2 SASEGT. Trimming cost V 4 bases and J 0 bases; bases outside gene matches: 9. This CDR3 is 17 amino acids long.

This clone has only a few counts. The V gene is TRBV5-1, the J gene TRBJ1-3; D unresolved. V shed 2 bases and J shed 4 bases, with 25 bases lying between them. This CDR3 spans 19 amino acids. Germline V gene data show CDR1 as SGHRS and CDR2 as YFSETQ. CDR3 DNA sequence: TGCGCCAGCAGCTTCGGGCCACGGGAAGAGGGAACCCTAGGAAACACCATATATTTT. Its protein is CASSFGPREEGTLGNTIYF.

This clone came up once. V usage is TRBV5-6 and J usage is TRBJ2-3, with D possibly matching TRBD2 (7 bases). The V end was cut by 4 bases, the J end by 0 bases, with 24 bases between. Germline CDR1 reads SGHDT; CDR2 reads YYEEEE. The CDR3 is made up of 19 amino acids. The CDR3 region has the DNA TGTGCCAGCAGCGGGGGGCACCCGACTAGCCAGACTAGCACAGATACGCAGTATTTT. It specifies CASSGGHPTSQTSTDTQYF.

This clone came up once. The V gene is TRBV5-1, the J gene TRBJ1-1; D remains unclear. The CDR3 sequence is 12 residues long. The V end lost 5 bases, the J end lost 8 bases, and 13 bases lay between the germline ends. CDR1 is SGHRS and CDR2 is YFSETQ in the germline V gene. The CDR3 region is CASRGRTREAFF. The CDR3 DNA reads TGCGCCAGCAGAGGGAGGACGAGGGAAGCTTTCTTT. Full variable domain (missing parts from reference TRBV5-1 and TRBJ1-1): KAGVTQTPRYLIKTRGQQVTLSCSPISGHRSVSWYQQTPGQGLQFLFEYFSETQRNKGNFPGRFSGRQFSNSRSEMNVSTLELGDSALYLCASRGRTREAFFGQGTRLTVV.

The V gene is TRBV11-2, the J gene TRBJ1-2; D is uncertain. Germline V gene data show CDR1 as SGHAT and CDR2 as FQNNGV. V lost 5 bases and J lost 3, with 13 bases in between. This CDR3 has 14 residues. The CDR3 DNA reads as TGTGCCAGCAGCCAGGTGGGTTCGGACTATGGCTACACCTTC. Residues: CASSQVGSDYGYTF.

This clone has just one count. V and J are TRBV7-2 and TRBJ1-2; the D is unclear. Trimming left V 3 bases short and J 7 bases short, with 12 bases between. This CDR3 has 13 residues. In germline, CDR1 is SGHTA, CDR2 FQGNSA. The CDR3 bases are TGTGCCAGCAGCTTCCCCCGTTCCCCTGGCTACACCTTC. Protein sequence: CASSFPRSPGYTF.

The chain uses TRBV9 and TRBJ2-1; TRBD1 matches at 8 bases. The V and J ends lost 5 bases and 2 bases, in that order; junction bases with no gene match: 12. The CDR3 is 17 residues long. The germline V gene encodes CDR1 SGDLS and CDR2 YYNGEE. CDR3 sequence reads: CASSDSYDRGPYNEQFF. The DNA for the CDR3 is TGTGCCAGCAGTGACTCCTATGACAGGGGACCCTACAATGAGCAGTTCTTC.

J is TRBJ1-5 and V is TRBV27, with a possible D match to TRBD1 (5 bases). V gave up 4 bases and J gave up 3 bases, with 7 bases separating them. The CDR3 is made up of 13 amino acids. The germline V gene has CDR1 MNHEY and CDR2 SMNVEV (reference sequence). Here the CDR3 reads CASSSGINQPQHF. CDR3 nucleotide sequence: TGTGCCAGCAGTTCAGGGATCAATCAGCCCCAGCATTTT.

This sequence joins TRBV7-9 and TRBJ1-2; the match to TRBD1 covers 9 bases. The CDR3 is made up of 19 amino acids. CDR1 and CDR2 (germline): SEHNR, FQNEAQ (reference sequence). V lost 4 bases to trimming and J lost 5 bases; unmatched junction nucleotides: 20. The DNA of the CDR3 is TGTGCCAGCAGCTCCACCCGGACCGGGACAGGGTTTTCGGATTATGGCTACACCTTC. It yields the protein CASSSTRTGTGFSDYGYTF.

This sequence joins TRBV5-6 and TRBJ1-1, with D unresolved. CDR3 size: 13 residues. Trimming left V 0 bases short and J 8 bases short, with 11 bases between. Per germline, CDR1 SGHDT and CDR2 YYEEEE. The CDR3 protein is CASSLEAGSEAFF. The CDR3 nucleotides read TGTGCCAGCAGCTTGGAGGCGGGGTCGGAAGCTTTCTTT.

CDR3 in amino acids: CASNRGLSYNEQFF. CDR3 DNA: TGTGCCAGCAACCGGGGTCTCTCCTACAATGAGCAGTTCTTC. This chain joins TRBV27 and TRBJ2-1; D may be TRBD2 (5 bases). The CDR3 has 14 residues. Trimming cost V 7 bases and J 0 bases, with 10 bases left between them. CDR1 and CDR2 from the germline V gene are MNHEY and SMNVEV (reference sequence).

This chain links TRBV6-1 with TRBJ2-4, with no clear D. The V and J ends lost 5 bases and 9 bases respectively, with 14 bases between them. The CDR3 loop spans 13 amino acids. Germline CDR1 reads MNHNS; CDR2 reads SASEGT. CDR3: CASSPIYSGIQYF. As DNA, the CDR3 is TGTGCCAGCAGTCCGATTTATTCGGGCATTCAGTACTTC.

This clone was seen a few times. The rearrangement joins TRBV4-3 to TRBJ2-1; 7 bases fit TRBD2. The CDR3 has 17 amino acids. The ends lost 0 bases at V and 4 bases at J; junction bases unmatched: 9. Per the germline V gene, CDR1 is LGHNA and CDR2 is YSLEER. CDR3 sequence reads: CASSQERRGERYNEQFF. CDR3 in DNA: TGCGCCAGCAGCCAAGAACGCCGGGGGGAGAGATACAATGAGCAGTTCTTC.

The chain uses TRBV9 and TRBJ1-3, with 9 bases matching TRBD1. In germline, CDR1 is SGDLS, CDR2 YYNGEE. The CDR3 runs 17 residues. V gave up 0 bases and J gave up 7 bases; unmatched junction bases: 11. CDR3 DNA sequence: TGTGCCAGCAGCGTAGGGGGGACAGGGTCCGATGGGAACACCATATATTTT. Its translation: CASSVGGTGSDGNTIYF.

The chain couples TRBV15 to TRBJ1-2; no clear D gene. CDR1 and CDR2 from the germline V gene are LNHNV and YYDKDF (reference sequence). V was shortened by 3 bases and J by 2 bases, with 10 bases between the two germline ends. The CDR3 runs to 14 residues. The CDR3 DNA reads as TGTGCCACCAGCAGCGGTCGGCGGAACTATGGCTACACCTTC. This encodes CATSSGRRNYGYTF.

The rearrangement joins TRBV7-9 to TRBJ1-2; 8 nucleotides line up with TRBD1. With 7 bases clipped from V and 6 bases from J, the junction kept 4 bases outside the gene matches. This CDR3 spans 12 amino acids. Germline V gene lookup returns CDR1 SEHNR and CDR2 FQNEAQ (reference sequence). CDR3 protein: CASTQGANGYTF. CDR3 in DNA: TGTGCCAGCACCCAGGGGGCGAATGGCTACACCTTC.

This chain links TRBV15 with TRBJ2-1; 8 bases align to TRBD2. This CDR3 is 16 amino acids long. The J segment lost 3 bases and the V segment lost 5 bases, leaving 9 bases of the junction unmatched. The germline CDR1 and CDR2 sequences are LNHNV and YYDKDF (reference sequence). The CDR3 spells CATSHPAGECYNEQFF. The CDR3 DNA is TGTGCCACCAGCCACCCAGCGGGGGAGTGCTACAATGAGCAGTTCTTC. Full variable domain (rest looked up from reference TRBV15 and TRBJ2-1): DAMVIQNPRYQVTQFGKPVTLSCSQTLNHNVMYWYQQKSSQAPKLLFHYYDKDFNNEADTPDNFQSRRPNTSFCFLDIRSPGLGDTAMYLCATSHPAGECYNEQFFGPGTRLTVL.

The chain is built from TRBV28 and TRBJ1-2; no clear D. The V gene's germline CDR1 is MDHEN and CDR2 SYDVKM. V was trimmed by 3 bases and J by 4 bases, leaving 12 bases between them. The length of the CDR3 is 14 residues. CDR3 in DNA: TGTGCCAGCAGTTTCCCCCGCGGATCCTATGGCTACACCTTC. Translation gives CASSFPRGSYGYTF.

The chain carries TRBV5-6 and TRBJ1-1, with D hard to call. V was trimmed by 3 bases and J by 6 bases, leaving 18 bases between them. The CDR3 is 15 residues long. CDR1 and CDR2 (germline): SGHDT, YYEEEE. CDR3 in amino acids: CASSSPLNAMPEAFF. The CDR3 DNA follows: TGTGCCAGCAGCTCACCCCTGAACGCTATGCCTGAAGCTTTCTTT.

A few counts support this clone. The gene calls are TRBV15 and TRBJ1-2; D is unclear. The CDR3 covers 14 residues. Trimming took off 5 bases at V and 4 bases at J, with 14 bases between the two ends. Looked up from germline, CDR1 is LNHNV and CDR2 is YYDKDF (reference sequence). The CDR3 region has the DNA TGTGCCACCAGCGAACCGCGGTCACTCTATGGCTACACCTTC. It encodes CATSEPRSLYGYTF.

The chain has TRBV18 and TRBJ2-3, with TRBD2 matching over 16 bases. CDR3 length: 19 amino acids. Unmatched junction bases numbered 10, after V lost 3 bases and J lost 4 bases. CDR1 and CDR2 from the germline V gene are KGHSH and LQKENI. DNA for the CDR3: TGTGCCAGCTCACCCTCCCTGGGACTAGCGGGGGGGAATGCAGATACGCAGTATTTT. Translating it yields CASSPSLGLAGGNADTQYF.

CDR3 DNA: TGTGCCAGCAGCTTACCCCGGGACAGCTACACCTTC. It codes for CASSLPRDSYTF. This chain joins TRBV11-2 and TRBJ1-2, with D maybe TRBD1 (6 bases). Germline V lookup: CDR1 SGHAT, CDR2 FQNNGV. The CDR3 is made up of 12 amino acids. Trimming cost V 2 bases and J 9 bases, with 10 bases left between them.

V gene TRBV6-1 combines with J gene TRBJ1-1; 8 bases line up with TRBD1. Germline V gene data show CDR1 as MNHNS and CDR2 as SASEGT. The ends lost 5 bases at V and 6 bases at J; junction bases unmatched: 5. The CDR3 is 13 residues long. Here the CDR3 DNA reads TGTGCCAGCAGTTCAGGACAGGGTGCTGAAGCTTTCTTT. Translating gives CASSSGQGAEAFF.

The CDR3 spells CAISEPSGGDNEQFF. The CDR3 nucleotides read TGTGCCATCAGTGAGCCTAGCGGGGGGGACAATGAGCAGTTCTTC. The chain combines TRBV10-3 with TRBJ2-1; 12 positions match TRBD2. The germline V gene has CDR1 ENHRY and CDR2 SYGVKD. Trimming took 2 bases from V and 5 from J; bases not matched to a gene: 1. The length of the CDR3 is 15 residues.

The gene calls are TRBV6-4 and TRBJ1-1; no firm D call. CDR3 length equals 13 residues. The germline CDR1 and CDR2 sequences are MRHNA and SNTAGT. V was trimmed by 0 bases and J by 5 bases, leaving 7 bases between them. The CDR3 loop is CASSDSGRTEAFF. The CDR3 DNA follows: TGTGCCAGCAGTGACTCAGGCAGGACTGAAGCTTTCTTT.

The chain links TRBV6-1 to TRBJ2-7; 7 bases map to TRBD2. V was pared by 3 bases and J by 5 bases, with 10 bases of the junction left unmatched. The CDR3 has 15 amino acids. The germline V gene encodes CDR1 MNHNS and CDR2 SASEGT. The CDR3 bases are TGTGCCAGCAGTGATCAGAGGCAGCGGGGAGACGAGCAGTACTTC. This codes for CASSDQRQRGDEQYF.

This clone appeared a single time. This sample includes further DNA sequences coding for the same CDR3. This chain connects TRBV19 to TRBJ1-1, with D uncertain. V was cut by 3 bases and J by 1 base, with 9 bases left in between. The CDR3 extends over 14 amino acids. Germline lookup yields CDR1 LNHDA and CDR2 SQIVND (reference sequence). The CDR3: CASSIRGWNTEAFF. In nucleotides, the CDR3 is TGTGCCAGTAGTATTCGGGGTTGGAACACTGAAGCTTTCTTT.

V and J are TRBV6-6 and TRBJ2-3, with TRBD2 identical over 8 bases. Germline CDR1 is MNHNY and CDR2 is SVGAGI (reference sequence). Germline trimming cut 2 bases from V and 7 bases from J; bases unmatched to any gene: 11. The CDR3 extends over 16 amino acids. CDR3 bases: TGTGCCAGCAGTTACCCATCGGGGGGGCCTTGGAATACGCAGTATTTT. Its translation: CASSYPSGGPWNTQYF.

This clone was counted a single time. The V gene is TRBV4-1, the J gene TRBJ2-1; 11 positions agree with TRBD2. The CDR3 is 17 amino acids. The germline V gene has CDR1 MGHRA and CDR2 YSYEKL. J was trimmed by 4 bases and V by 5 bases; bases with no gene match: 10. The CDR3 bases are TGCGCCAGCAGCGCCCGGGGATCTAGCGGGGGGTACAATGAGCAGTTCTTC. Translated: CASSARGSSGGYNEQFF.